Listed below are T cell receptor beta chains from one sample, sequenced in a study of Graves' ophthalmopathy and Graves' hyperthyroidism. One entry per CDR3 protein, called by TCRdb with MiXCR from the multiplex PCR reads. Altogether 200,000 to 250,000 distinct CDR3 sequences are present, 20% to 25% being singletons, with the ten largest covering roughly 44%. Sequenced material: peripheral blood. The origin of the receptors is a woman aged 45 to 65 with Graves' ophthalmopathy. The CDR3 runs from the conserved cysteine through the conserved F or W. Each record gives: D gene, V gene, clone size, J gene, CDR3 DNA, CDR3 protein. D genes are given only for firm matches. Size is omitted from some rows. Given values are once, few, many or a class for expanded clones.

>-|TRBV3-1|-|TRBJ2-7
TGTGCCAGCAGCTCCAGGGTCTACGAGCAGTACTTC
CASSSRVYEQYF
>-|TRBV30|many|TRBJ1-1
TGTGCCTGGAGTGTACTACGGAGCACTGAAGCTTTCTTT
CAWSVLRSTEAFF
>TRBD1|TRBV20-1|many|TRBJ2-3
TGCAGTGCTAGGGCGACAGGGATAGATACGCAGTATTTT
CSARATGIDTQYF
>-|TRBV12-3/TRBV12-4|many|TRBJ2-5
TGTGCCAGCAGTTTAGAGGAGACCCAGTACTTC
CASSLEETQYF
>-|TRBV5-1|many|TRBJ2-7
TGCGCCAGCAGCCCGGAGGGGAGCGCGTACTACGAGCAGTACTTC
CASSPEGSAYYEQYF
>TRBD1|TRBV2|many|TRBJ2-5
TGTGCCAGCAGGAGGGACAGAGAGACCCAGTACTTC
CASRRDRETQYF
>-|TRBV12-3/TRBV12-4|many|TRBJ1-3
TGTGCCAGCCAGCTATCGTTCTTCCGGACTGGAAACACCATATATTTT
CASQLSFFRTGNTIYF
>TRBD2|TRBV3-1|few|TRBJ2-2
TGTGCCAGCAGCCTTCGCGGACTAGCGATCACCGGGGAGCTGTTTTTT
CASSLRGLAITGELFF
>TRBD1|TRBV6-1|many|TRBJ2-7
TGTGCCAGCAGTGAATGGGACAGGGGCTACGAGCAGTACTTC
CASSEWDRGYEQYF
>TRBD2|TRBV12-3/TRBV12-4|-|TRBJ2-7
TGTGCCAGCTTAGCGGGAGGCCACGAGCAGTACTTC
CASLAGGHEQYF
>TRBD2|TRBV20-1|-|TRBJ2-7
TGCAGTGCTAGAGATGCCATAGCGGGAGGGCCGGGAGAGCAGTACTTC
CSARDAIAGGPGEQYF
>TRBD2|TRBV20-1|-|TRBJ2-7
TGCAGGGCCGGAGGTAGCGGGGTGAACGAGCAGTACTTC
CRAGGSGVNEQYF